The rows below give T cell receptor beta chains drawn from one sample of a study of shared clonotypes between healthy human individuals. Data came from immunoSEQ multiplex PCR; TCRdb stores just in-frame clones and leaves some out. The sample consists of approximately 2,000,000 clones, about nine tenths of them appearing once. Input material: naive CD4+ T cells from PBMCs. The receptors were gathered from a man aged 18 to 35 in good health. Some clones in this sample may be carry-over from other donors' samples. CDR3s include the opening cysteine and the closing phenylalanine or tryptophan. D genes are given only for firm matches. The listing skips clone size in some rows; elsewhere it reads once, few, many or a size class.

V	size	J	D	CDR3	DNA
TRBV5-4	NA	TRBJ2-1	NA	CASSWTVDNEQFF	TGTGCCAGCAGCTGGACGGTCGACAATGAGCAGTTCTTC
TRBV28	NA	TRBJ2-7	NA	CATSLGRYEQYF	TGTGCCACCTCCTTAGGGCGCTACGAGCAGTACTTC
TRBV5-1	NA	TRBJ1-3	NA	CASQEGRGNTIYF	TGCGCCAGCCAGGAGGGCAGAGGAAACACCATATATTTT
TRBV18	NA	TRBJ2-1	TRBD2	CASSPGLAIDEQFF	TGTGCCAGCTCCCCGGGACTAGCTATAGATGAGCAGTTCTTC
TRBV5-4	NA	TRBJ2-7	TRBD2	CASSSTSGSLDEQYF	TGTGCCAGCAGCTCGACTAGCGGGAGCCTGGACGAGCAGTACTTC
TRBV18	NA	TRBJ2-2	NA	CASSPPSGPGELFF	TGTGCCAGCTCACCACCGTCCGGCCCCGGGGAGCTGTTTTTT
TRBV5-1	NA	TRBJ2-3	TRBD2	CASSAGLAGADTQYF	TGCGCCAGCAGCGCGGGACTAGCGGGAGCCGATACGCAGTATTTT
TRBV6-4	NA	TRBJ2-1	TRBD2	CASSASGGDEQFF	TGTGCCAGCAGTGCTTCGGGGGGGGATGAGCAGTTCTTC
TRBV6-1	NA	TRBJ2-1	NA	CASSGGDAYNEQFF	TGTGCCAGCAGTGGGGGGGACGCCTACAATGAGCAGTTCTTC
TRBV28	few	TRBJ1-5	NA	CASSSTVYSNQPQHF	TGTGCCAGCAGTTCGACGGTTTATAGCAATCAGCCCCAGCATTTT
TRBV5-1	NA	TRBJ1-2	TRBD1	CASSLEVYYPGTGPIGNGYTF	TGCGCCAGCAGCTTGGAAGTCTACTATCCGGGGACAGGACCGATCGGGAATGGCTACACCTTC
TRBV19	NA	TRBJ2-7	NA	CASSSRRGADSYEQYF	TGTGCCAGTAGTAGTCGGCGGGGAGCCGACTCCTACGAGCAGTACTTC
TRBV5-1	NA	TRBJ2-7	NA	CASSLGGTHYEQYF	TGCGCCAGCAGCTTGGGAGGCACCCACTACGAGCAGTACTTC
TRBV25-1	NA	TRBJ2-1	TRBD2	CASSEPGTSGRGEQFF	TGTGCCAGCAGTGAGCCCGGGACTAGCGGGAGGGGTGAGCAGTTCTTC
TRBV4-1	NA	TRBJ1-2	TRBD1	CASSQDLQGAGYGYTF	TGCGCCAGCAGCCAAGATTTACAGGGGGCCGGCTATGGCTACACCTTC
TRBV18	NA	TRBJ1-1	NA	CASSRDFWGGTEAFF	TGTGCCAGCTCACGGGACTTCTGGGGGGGCACTGAAGCTTTCTTT
TRBV10-3	NA	TRBJ2-2	NA	CAISGHGGTTGELFF	TGTGCCATCAGTGGTCACGGAGGGACGACCGGGGAGCTGTTTTTT
TRBV27	once	TRBJ1-5	NA	CASRFLGLLGPQHF	TGTGCCAGCAGATTTTTGGGGCTCCTGGGGCCCCAGCATTTT
TRBV5-1	NA	TRBJ2-7	TRBD1	CASSWTGESYEQYF	TGCGCCAGCAGCTGGACAGGGGAGTCCTACGAGCAGTACTTC
TRBV5-6	NA	TRBJ2-2	NA	CASSFIAGGELFF	TGTGCCAGCAGCTTCATTGCGGGCGGGGAGCTGTTTTTT
TRBV2	once	TRBJ1-1	NA	CASSEAWQGGEAFF	TGTGCCAGCAGTGAAGCGTGGCAGGGAGGGGAAGCTTTCTTT
TRBV6-5	NA	TRBJ2-7	NA	CASYKGRRYF	TGTGCCAGCTATAAGGGGCGGAGGTACTTC
TRBV5-1	NA	TRBJ1-1	TRBD1	CASSQETGVHTEAFF	TGCGCCAGCAGCCAAGAAACAGGGGTCCACACTGAAGCTTTCTTT
TRBV15	once	TRBJ2-7	NA	CATSRASGTVYEQYF	TGTGCCACCAGCAGAGCATCCGGGACGGTCTACGAGCAGTACTTC
TRBV7-9	NA	TRBJ2-1	TRBD2	CASSSTSGNNEQFF	TGTGCCAGCAGCTCGACTAGCGGGAATAATGAGCAGTTCTTC
TRBV6-5	once	TRBJ2-3	TRBD1	CASRKWTGGTDTQYF	TGTGCCAGCAGGAAATGGACAGGGGGCACAGATACGCAGTATTTT
TRBV2	NA	TRBJ2-7	TRBD1	CASSNGQGLVYEQYF	TGTGCCAGCAGTAACGGACAGGGGTTAGTCTACGAGCAGTACTTC
TRBV10-3	NA	TRBJ2-3	NA	CAISESARQKSSTDTQYF	TGTGCCATCAGTGAGTCGGCGCGACAGAAATCAAGCACAGATACGCAGTATTTT
TRBV29-1	NA	TRBJ2-7	TRBD1	CSVGGRATYEQYF	TGCAGCGTAGGGGGCAGGGCGACCTACGAGCAGTACTTC
TRBV28	NA	TRBJ1-3	NA	CASSQQGGGSGNTIYF	TGTGCCAGCAGTCAACAGGGAGGTGGCTCTGGAAACACCATATATTTT
TRBV14	NA	TRBJ2-2	TRBD2	CASSQDPGLGLTANTGELFF	TGTGCCAGCAGCCAAGACCCGGGACTAGGACTTACTGCGAACACCGGGGAGCTGTTTTTT
TRBV6-5	NA	TRBJ2-5	NA	CASRAETQYF	TGTGCCAGCAGGGCGGAGACCCAGTACTTC
TRBV7-8	NA	TRBJ1-3	TRBD1	CASSTQGQGAASHIYF	TGTGCCAGCAGCACACAAGGACAGGGGGCGGCTAGTCACATATATTTT
TRBV5-6	once	TRBJ1-1	TRBD1	CASSTEPDRAGWEAFF	TGTGCCAGCAGCACAGAGCCTGACAGGGCCGGCTGGGAAGCTTTCTTT
TRBV5-6	NA	TRBJ2-7	NA	CASSRVGSGDYF	TGTGCCAGCAGCCGGGTTGGATCCGGGGACTACTTC
TRBV15	once	TRBJ2-4	TRBD2	CATSSPSGSIGDIQYF	TGTGCCACCAGCAGCCCTAGCGGGAGCATCGGTGACATTCAGTACTTC
TRBV19	NA	TRBJ1-2	TRBD1	CASRAKGQGFYGYTF	TGTGCCAGTAGAGCGAAGGGACAGGGCTTTTATGGCTACACCTTC
TRBV7-3	NA	TRBJ1-1	NA	CASSLDTGTEAFF	TGTGCCAGCAGCTTGGACACGGGGACTGAAGCTTTCTTT
TRBV5-1	NA	TRBJ2-7	NA	CASSLPNYEQYF	TGCGCCAGCAGCTTGCCCAACTACGAGCAGTACTTC
TRBV6-5	NA	TRBJ1-2	NA	CASTRSSRNPQGYTF	TGTGCCAGCACGCGGAGTTCTAGGAATCCACAGGGCTACACCTTC
TRBV7-9	NA	TRBJ2-6	NA	CASSLGAGANVLTF	TGTGCCAGCAGCTTAGGTGCTGGGGCCAACGTCCTGACTTTC
TRBV18	NA	TRBJ2-7	TRBD1	CASSPERGPSYEQYF	TGTGCCAGCTCACCGGAAAGGGGGCCTTCCTACGAGCAGTACTTC
TRBV6-5	NA	TRBJ2-5	NA	CASSYPTREGTQYF	TGTGCCAGCAGTTACCCTACTCGAGAGGGGACCCAGTACTTC
TRBV30	NA	TRBJ1-5	NA	CAWKGRGNQPQHF	TGTGCCTGGAAGGGAAGGGGTAATCAGCCCCAGCATTTT
TRBV12-5	NA	TRBJ2-3	TRBD2	CASAPLAGGPDTQYF	TGTGCTAGTGCCCCGCTAGCGGGAGGCCCAGATACGCAGTATTTT
TRBV7-8	NA	TRBJ1-2	NA	CASSLSVSYGYTF	TGTGCCAGCAGCTTATCGGTCAGCTATGGCTACACCTTC
TRBV27	NA	TRBJ2-6	NA	CASRPTPSGANVLTF	TGTGCCAGCAGACCGACCCCTTCTGGGGCCAACGTCCTGACTTTC
TRBV28	NA	TRBJ2-7	TRBD1	CASSSHLRTGYTWREQYF	TGTGCCAGCAGTTCGCATCTTCGGACAGGGTACACTTGGAGGGAGCAGTACTTC
TRBV6-6	once	TRBJ1-1	NA	CASRSRNTEAFF	TGTGCCAGCAGGTCGAGGAACACTGAAGCTTTCTTT
TRBV1	NA	TRBJ1-2	NA	CTSSQDGRGSYGYTF	TGCACCAGCAGCCAAGATGGGCGAGGCAGCTATGGCTACACCTTC